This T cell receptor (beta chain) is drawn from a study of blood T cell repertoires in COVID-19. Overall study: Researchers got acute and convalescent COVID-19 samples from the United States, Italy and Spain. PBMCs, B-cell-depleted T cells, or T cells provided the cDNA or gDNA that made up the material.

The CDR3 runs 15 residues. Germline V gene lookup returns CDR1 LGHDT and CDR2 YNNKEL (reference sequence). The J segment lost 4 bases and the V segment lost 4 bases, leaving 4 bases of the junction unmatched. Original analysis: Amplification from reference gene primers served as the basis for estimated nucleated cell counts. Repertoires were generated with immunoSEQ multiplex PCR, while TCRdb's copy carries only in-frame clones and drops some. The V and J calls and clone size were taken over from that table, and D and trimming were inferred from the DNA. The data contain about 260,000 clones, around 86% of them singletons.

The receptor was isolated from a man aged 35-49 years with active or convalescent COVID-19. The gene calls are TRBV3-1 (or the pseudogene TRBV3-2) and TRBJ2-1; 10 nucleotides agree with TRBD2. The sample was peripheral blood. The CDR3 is CASSRGTSEYNEQFF. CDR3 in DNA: TGTGCCAGCAGCCGCGGGACTAGCGAGTACAATGAGCAGTTCTTC.